The clone carrying this TCR beta chain came up a few times. Its antigen remains unknown. CDR1 DFQATT and CDR2 SNEGSKA come from the germline V gene (reference sequence). Trimming removed 3 bases from V and 2 bases from J; junction bases left unmatched: 9. CDR3 size: 15 residues. CDR3 and TCR beta VDJ profiling relied on genomic DNA as the template. Using its own MiXCR run on the reads, TCRdb lists one record per CDR3 protein. This table has 200,000 to 250,000 distinct CDR3 sequences, roughly 35% appearing once. These data belong to a study of CD8+CD57+ T cells in acquired aplastic anemia. General study points: CD8+ Simpson's diversity showed no significant patient-control difference.

The chain recombines TRBV20-1 with TRBJ2-7; 8 nucleotides align to TRBD2. The TCR sequence derives from a human donor in good health, serving as a control. Sequencing was carried out using sorted CD4+, CD8+, or CD8+CD57+ T cells (not recorded which) from PBMCs. This CDR3 is CSASGSGKWTYEQYF. DNA for the CDR3: TGCAGTGCTAGTGGTAGCGGGAAGTGGACCTACGAGCAGTACTTC.